This TCR beta chain was captured in a study of T-cell memory formation after mild COVID-19. Study-wide points: Clonal second-wave expansions that peaked on day 37 had unconfirmed SARS-CoV-2 specificity. Day 15 to 85 contracting clones showed balanced CD4/CD8; later expanders leaned CD4+.

A single record per CDR3 protein comes from TCRdb applying MiXCR to the 5' RACE reads. The sample includes under 300,000 distinct CDR3 sequences, about 16% of them seen just once. CDR3 size: 16 residues. Germline values: CDR1 ENHRY, CDR2 SYGVKD. The V and J ends lost 10 bases and 0 bases respectively, with 16 bases between them. Comments on this clonotype: Its antigen is still unknown.

The chain combines TRBV10-3 with TRBJ2-6; possible D gene TRBD1, 5 bases. The source material was PBMCs or a T cell subset sorted from them (not recorded which). The clonotype originates from a young man who had mild COVID-19 (a few samples of this study predate the infection). Cell type and time point are not known. In DNA, the CDR3 is TGTGCCACACGCCAGGGCGTAAGCTCTGGGGCCAACGTCCTGACTTTC. It is translated as CATRQGVSSGANVLTF.